The 7 T cell receptor beta chains in this list originate from one sample, sequenced in a study of neurological immune-mediated disorders. MiXCR, run by TCRdb on the 5' RACE reads, gives a single entry per CDR3 protein. Of tens of thousands of distinct CDR3 sequences listed, roughly 13% are singletons. The sequencing sample was made of PBMCs. These receptor sequences come from a woman between 45 and 60 years old in good health.

This clonotype was seen at least ten times. The V gene is TRBV5-5, the J gene TRBJ1-5, with 7 bases matching TRBD1. Trimming removed 5 bases from V and 2 bases from J; junction bases left unmatched: 4. The germline V gene has CDR1 SGHKS and CDR2 YYEKEE (reference sequence). The CDR3 contains 14 residues. Here the CDR3 DNA reads TGTGCCAGCAGTTCAGGGGGAGGCAATCAGCCCCAGCATTTT. Protein product: CASSSGGGNQPQHF.

This clonotype has at least ten counts. This chain links TRBV7-8 with TRBJ1-2, with a tentative D call TRBD1 (5 bases). This CDR3 comprises 16 residues. V gave up 1 base and J gave up 4 bases, with 16 bases separating them. CDR1 and CDR2 from the germline V gene are SGHVS and FQNEAQ. CDR3 protein: CASSLGSGRGGYGYTF. For the CDR3, the DNA is TGTGCCAGCAGCTTAGGATCAGGGAGGGGTGGCTATGGCTACACCTTC.

This clonotype was seen at least ten times. V is TRBV24-1 and J is TRBJ2-7; D remains ambiguous. The CDR3 runs to 13 residues. Germline CDR1 and CDR2: KGHDR and SFDVKD. Trimming removed 0 bases from V and 5 bases from J, with 7 bases in between. CDR3 DNA sequence: TGTGCCACCAGTGATTTGAAAGCGAACGAGCAGTACTTC. Protein product: CATSDLKANEQYF.

There are many counts of this clonotype. The J gene is TRBJ2-5, the V gene TRBV5-1; the match to TRBD1 covers 9 bases. Germline V CDR1 and CDR2: SGHRS, YFSETQ. Trimming removed 4 bases from V and 2 bases from J; junction bases left unmatched: 3. This CDR3 region has 14 residues. CDR3 nucleotide sequence: TGCGCCAGCAGCCACGGGACAGGGCAAGAGACCCAGTACTTC. It codes for CASSHGTGQETQYF.

Many counts were recorded for this clonotype. The chain couples TRBV20-1 to TRBJ2-2, with D possibly being TRBD2 (6 bases). Trimming stripped 1 base from V and 0 bases from J, with 21 bases between. Per the germline V gene, CDR1 is DFQATT and CDR2 is SNEGSKA (reference sequence). The CDR3 contains 19 residues. The CDR3 loop reads CSARGAGLGITSNTGELFF. CDR3 in DNA: TGCAGTGCTAGAGGGGCGGGGTTAGGCATTACCTCGAACACCGGGGAGCTGTTTTTT.

This clonotype was seen repeatedly, ten times or more. The CDR3 DNA reads TGTGCCACCAGTGATCCCGCCGAAAGGCACCGAGGACGCACAGATACGCAGTATTTT. Protein sequence: CATSDPAERHRGRTDTQYF. This rearrangement joins TRBV24-1 to TRBJ2-3; D is ambiguous. V was pared by 3 bases and J by 1 base, with 22 bases between. The CDR3 has 19 amino acids. CDR1 and CDR2 from the germline V gene are KGHDR and SFDVKD.

This clonotype has a count of ten or more. The chain recombines TRBV7-3 with TRBJ1-3; 7 nucleotides agree with TRBD1. Germline V gene sequence: CDR1 SGHTA, CDR2 FQGTGA. The CDR3 contains 15 residues. Trimming removed 5 bases from V and 1 base from J; junction bases left unmatched: 5. Written as DNA, the CDR3 is TGTGCCAGCAGCCCACAGGGGCCGTCTGGAAACACCATATATTTT. Its protein product is CASSPQGPSGNTIYF.